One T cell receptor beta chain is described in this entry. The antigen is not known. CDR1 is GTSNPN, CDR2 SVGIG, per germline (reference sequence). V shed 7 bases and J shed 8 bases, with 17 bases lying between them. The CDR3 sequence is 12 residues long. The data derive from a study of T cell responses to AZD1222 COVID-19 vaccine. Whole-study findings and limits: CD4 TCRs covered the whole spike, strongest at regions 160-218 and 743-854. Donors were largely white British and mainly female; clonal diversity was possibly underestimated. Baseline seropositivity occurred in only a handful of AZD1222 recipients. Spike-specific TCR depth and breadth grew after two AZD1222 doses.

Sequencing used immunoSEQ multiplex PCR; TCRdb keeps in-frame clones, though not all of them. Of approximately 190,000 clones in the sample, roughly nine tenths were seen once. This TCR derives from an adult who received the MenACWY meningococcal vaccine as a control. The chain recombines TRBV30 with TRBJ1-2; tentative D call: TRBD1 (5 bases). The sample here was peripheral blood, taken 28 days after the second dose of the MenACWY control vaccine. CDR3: CAYKQEPSGYTF. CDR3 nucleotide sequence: TGTGCCTACAAACAGGAACCAAGCGGCTACACCTTC.